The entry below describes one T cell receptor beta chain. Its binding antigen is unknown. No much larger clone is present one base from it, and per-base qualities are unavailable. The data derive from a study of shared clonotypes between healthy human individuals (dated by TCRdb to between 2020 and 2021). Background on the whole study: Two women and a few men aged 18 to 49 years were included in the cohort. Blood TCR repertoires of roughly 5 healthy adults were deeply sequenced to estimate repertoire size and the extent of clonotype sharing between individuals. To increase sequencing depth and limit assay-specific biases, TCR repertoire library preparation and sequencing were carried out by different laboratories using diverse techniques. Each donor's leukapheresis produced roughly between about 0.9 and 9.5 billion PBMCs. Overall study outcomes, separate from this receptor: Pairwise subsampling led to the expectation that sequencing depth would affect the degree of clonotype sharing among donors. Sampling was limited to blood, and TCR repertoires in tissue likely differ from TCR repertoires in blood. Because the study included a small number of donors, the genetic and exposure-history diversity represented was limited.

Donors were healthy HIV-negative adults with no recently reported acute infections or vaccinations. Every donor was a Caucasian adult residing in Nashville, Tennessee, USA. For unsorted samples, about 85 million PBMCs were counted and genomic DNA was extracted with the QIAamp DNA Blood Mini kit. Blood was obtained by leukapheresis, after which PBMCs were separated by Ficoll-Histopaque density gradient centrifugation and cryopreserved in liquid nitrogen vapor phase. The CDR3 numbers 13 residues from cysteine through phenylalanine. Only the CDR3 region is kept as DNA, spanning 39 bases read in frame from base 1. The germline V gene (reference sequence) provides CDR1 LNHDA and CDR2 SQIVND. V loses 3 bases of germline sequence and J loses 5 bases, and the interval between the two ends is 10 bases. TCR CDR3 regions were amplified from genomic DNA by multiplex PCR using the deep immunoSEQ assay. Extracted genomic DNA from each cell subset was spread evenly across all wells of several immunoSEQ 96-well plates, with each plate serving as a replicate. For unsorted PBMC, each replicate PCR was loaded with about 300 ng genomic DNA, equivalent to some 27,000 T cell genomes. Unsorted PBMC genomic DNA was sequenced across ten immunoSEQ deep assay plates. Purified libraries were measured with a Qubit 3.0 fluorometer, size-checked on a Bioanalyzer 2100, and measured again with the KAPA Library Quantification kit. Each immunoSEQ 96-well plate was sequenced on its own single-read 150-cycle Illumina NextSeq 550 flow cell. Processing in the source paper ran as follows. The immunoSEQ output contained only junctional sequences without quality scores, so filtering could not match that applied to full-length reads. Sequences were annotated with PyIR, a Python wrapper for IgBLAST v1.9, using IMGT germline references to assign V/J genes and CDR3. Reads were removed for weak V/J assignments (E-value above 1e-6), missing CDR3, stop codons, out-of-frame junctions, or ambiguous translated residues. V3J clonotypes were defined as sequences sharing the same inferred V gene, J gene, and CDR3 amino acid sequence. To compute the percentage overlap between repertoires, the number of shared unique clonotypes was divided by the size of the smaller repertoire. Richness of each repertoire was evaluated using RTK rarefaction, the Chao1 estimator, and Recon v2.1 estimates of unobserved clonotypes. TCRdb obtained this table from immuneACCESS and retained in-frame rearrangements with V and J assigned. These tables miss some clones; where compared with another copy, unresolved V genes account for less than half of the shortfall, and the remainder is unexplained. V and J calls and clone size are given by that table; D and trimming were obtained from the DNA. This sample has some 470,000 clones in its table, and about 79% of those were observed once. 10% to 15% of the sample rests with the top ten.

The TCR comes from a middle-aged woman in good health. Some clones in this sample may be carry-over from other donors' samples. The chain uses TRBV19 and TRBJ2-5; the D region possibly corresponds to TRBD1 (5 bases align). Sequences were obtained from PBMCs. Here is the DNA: TGTGCCAGTAGTATGAGGACACCGGAGACCCAGTACTTC. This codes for CASSMRTPETQYF.